What follows are 23 T cell receptor beta chains derived from one specimen sequenced in a study of T cell repertoires in aging, cancer and after chemotherapy. TCR beta rearrangements were amplified from peripheral blood genomic DNA. Multiplex touch-down PCR with TRB-A/B primers amplified rearranged V-D-J TRB sequences. TCRdb re-derived calls from the multiplex PCR reads in MiXCR, one entry per CDR3 protein. This sample carries approximately 1,200 distinct CDR3 sequences, about a quarter of them seen once, and the ten largest clones take roughly 13%. Sequenced material: blood. Receptor source: a human donor with a solid tumor.

This clonotype is judged large. This sequence joins TRBV19 and TRBJ2-7; D is possibly TRBD2 (7 bases). Trimming took 4 bases from V and 5 from J, leaving 30 bases between them. The germline CDR1 and CDR2 sequences are LNHDA and SQIVND (reference sequence). CDR3 length equals 19 residues. The CDR3 DNA follows: TGTGCCAGTAGTACAAGGCATATGGTTCGGGGGGCCTCCAGGGACGAGCAGTACTTC. Translated: CASSTRHMVRGASRDEQYF.

This clonotype is categorized as medium-sized (0.01 to 0.1%). V usage is TRBV7-9 and J usage is TRBJ1-1; D unclear. Germline V CDR1 and CDR2: SEHNR, FQNEAQ (reference sequence). The CDR3 has 13 residues. V lost 3 bases and J 2 bases, leaving 7 bases between the germline ends. The CDR3 DNA sequence: TGTGCCAGCAGCTTGGACCCCAACACTGAAGCTTTCTTT. It translates to CASSLDPNTEAFF.

This clonotype rates as medium-sized (0.01 to 0.1%). The chain uses TRBV20-1 and TRBJ1-1; TRBD1 agrees at 9 bases. V gave up 2 bases and J gave up 4 bases; unmatched junction bases: 8. CDR1 and CDR2 from the germline V gene are DFQATT and SNEGSKA (reference sequence). The CDR3 has 15 residues. The CDR3 loop reads CSARTRQGGPTEAFF. In nucleotides, the CDR3 is TGCAGTGCTAGAACCCGACAGGGGGGTCCCACTGAAGCTTTCTTT.

This clonotype has just one count. The chain combines TRBV2 with TRBJ2-1; 12 bases match TRBD2. The V and J ends lost 8 bases and 8 bases, in that order; junction bases with no gene match: 13. This CDR3 is 16 amino acids long. CDR1 and CDR2 from the germline V gene are SNHLY and FYNNEI. The DNA of the CDR3 is TGTGCCAGCCCCGCCACTCTAGCGGGGGGGCCGCATGAGCAGTTCTTC. Translation gives CASPATLAGGPHEQFF. Looking up the rest from reference TRBV2 and TRBJ2-1 gives the full variable domain: EPEVTQTPSHQVTQMGQEVILRCVPISNHLYFYWYRQILGQKVEFLVSFYNNEISEKSEIFDDQFSVERPDGSNFTLKIRSTKLEDSAMYFCASPATLAGGPHEQFFGPGTRLTVL.

This clonotype is categorized as large. The chain combines TRBV19 with TRBJ1-1; D unresolved. Germline V CDR1 and CDR2: LNHDA, SQIVND (reference sequence). The germline V and J ends were trimmed by 7 bases and 1 base, with 13 bases remaining between them. The CDR3 is 14 amino acids. CDR3 bases: TGTGCCAGTACCACAACCGAACAGAACACTGAAGCTTTCTTT. Translated, it gives CASTTTEQNTEAFF.

This clonotype was counted a few times. CDR3 protein: CAWSDRGYEQYF. The CDR3 DNA sequence: TGTGCCTGGTCGGACAGGGGATACGAGCAGTACTTC. This rearrangement joins TRBV30 to TRBJ2-7, with 9 bases aligning to TRBD1. CDR3 length: 12 residues. Germline V gives CDR1 GTSNPN, CDR2 SVGIG (reference sequence). V gave up 5 bases and J gave up 4 bases; unmatched junction bases: 3.

The chain is built from TRBV19 and TRBJ2-7, with 11 positions matching TRBD1. Germline lookup yields CDR1 LNHDA and CDR2 SQIVND (reference sequence). The junction had 1 base not matched to a gene; V was cut back by 6 bases and J by 3 bases. CDR3 length: 13 residues. In nucleotides, the CDR3 is TGTGCCAGTAGCGGGACAGGGGGCTACGAGCAGTACTTC. Translation: CASSGTGGYEQYF.

The chain has TRBV7-6 and TRBJ2-2, with D perhaps matching TRBD2 (6 bases). This CDR3 is 20 amino acids long. Germline V gene data show CDR1 as SGHVS and CDR2 as FNYEAQ. V shed 0 bases and J shed 8 bases, with 28 bases lying between them. The DNA for the CDR3 is TGTGCCAGCAGCTTAGCGGTCTCGGGACGCAACGGAGGGGCAACTGGGGAGCTGTTTTTT. It is translated as CASSLAVSGRNGGATGELFF. The complete variable domain, with remaining parts taken from reference TRBV7-6 and TRBJ2-2, reads GAGVSQSPRYKVTKRGQDVALRCDPISGHVSLYWYRQALGQGPEFLTYFNYEAQQDKSGLPNDRFSAERPEGSISTLTIQRTEQRDSAMYRCASSLAVSGRNGGATGELFFGEGSRLTVL.

Sample share makes this clonotype large. The chain has TRBV20-1 and TRBJ2-5, with D perhaps matching TRBD2 (5 bases). This CDR3 is built from 12 residues. Trimming shortened V by 6 bases and J by 1 base, and 9 bases separated the two germline ends. From germline, CDR1 is DFQATT and CDR2 SNEGSKA (reference sequence). This CDR3 reads CSARSGQETQYF. CDR3 DNA sequence: TGCAGTGCACGGAGCGGCCAAGAGACCCAGTACTTC.

By frequency in the sample, this clonotype is large. The chain carries TRBV11-3 and TRBJ1-3; no clear D gene. Trimming pared 1 base from V and 5 bases from J, leaving 9 bases between. Germline V gene lookup returns CDR1 SGHNT and CDR2 YENEEA. The CDR3 has 14 residues. The DNA for the CDR3 is TGTGCCAGCAGCTTAGGGGGAACCCGAAACACCATATATTTT. Its translation: CASSLGGTRNTIYF.

By sample share, this clonotype is medium-sized (0.01 to 0.1%). V usage is TRBV4-1 and J usage is TRBJ1-1; a possible D gene is TRBD1 (6 bases). Germline V lookup: CDR1 MGHRA, CDR2 YSYEKL. V was clipped by 8 bases and J by 5 bases, with 24 bases between them. CDR3 size: 16 residues. CDR3 loop: CASLDTGRTSGTEAFF. The CDR3 DNA is TGCGCCAGCCTCGACACAGGGCGAACTTCGGGAACTGAAGCTTTCTTT.

By share, this clonotype ranks as large. V gene TRBV15 combines with J gene TRBJ2-7, with D perhaps TRBD1 (6 bases). V lost 0 bases and J 13 bases, leaving 16 bases between the germline ends. Germline V gene sequence: CDR1 LNHNV, CDR2 YYDKDF (reference sequence). The CDR3 runs 13 residues. The CDR3: CATSRDRGRGSYF. CDR3 sequence (DNA): TGTGCCACCAGCAGAGATCGAGGCAGGGGAAGTTACTTC.

In its sample, this clonotype is medium-sized. The chain couples TRBV5-1 to TRBJ2-7, with TRBD2 matching 11 bases. CDR1 and CDR2 (germline): SGHRS, YFSETQ. The V gene end was trimmed by 4 bases and the J gene end by 3 bases; junction bases not matched to a gene: 6. The CDR3 contains 15 residues. The CDR3 spells CASSPGLAGGYEQYF. The CDR3 DNA reads TGCGCCAGCAGCCCCGGACTAGCGGGTGGCTACGAGCAGTACTTC.

This clonotype is deemed medium-sized (0.01 to 0.1%). One junction end does not reproduce the germline sequence, and a read error may be involved. This sequence joins TRBV7-7 and TRBJ2-5; possible D gene TRBD1, 6 bases. Germline CDR1 and CDR2: SSHAT and FNYEAQ (reference sequence). The CDR3 sequence is 15 residues long. This CDR3 reads CASRPTSRGDETQYF. For the CDR3, the DNA is TGTGCTAGCAGGCCTACTTCCAGGGGCGACGAGACCCAGTACTTC.

V and J are TRBV11-3 and TRBJ1-2; 8 nucleotides agree with TRBD1. The CDR3 has 14 residues. Germline V gene data show CDR1 as SGHNT and CDR2 as YENEEA. V lost 4 bases, J lost 2 bases, and 3 bases stayed unmatched. The CDR3 sequence is CASSYRDRNYGYTF. CDR3 nucleotides: TGTGCCAGCAGCTACCGGGACAGGAACTATGGCTACACCTTC.

Details on this clonotype: A much larger clone lies a single base off, so this may be a read error. The chain uses TRBV6-6 and TRBJ1-6; D possibly corresponds to TRBD1 (5 bases). The CDR3 runs 16 residues. Germline values: CDR1 MNHNY, CDR2 SVGAGI (reference sequence). The CDR3 here is CASSTRRQLLNSTLHF. The DNA for the CDR3 is TGTGCCAGCAGTACACGTCGACAGTTACTTAATTCAACCCTCCACTTT.

Judged by abundance, this clonotype is medium-sized. The chain joins TRBV5-5 to TRBJ1-1, with D perhaps matching TRBD1 (5 bases). In germline, CDR1 is SGHKS, CDR2 YYEKEE (reference sequence). The CDR3 has 15 amino acids. Deletions cut 0 bases from V and 0 bases from J, with 9 bases between. CDR3 residues: CASSLGSQVNTEAFF. CDR3 in DNA: TGTGCCAGCAGCTTGGGTTCACAGGTGAACACTGAAGCTTTCTTT.

This clonotype appeared a single time. This chain links TRBV7-2 with TRBJ2-5; TRBD2 matches at 11 bases. The CDR3 consists of 15 residues. CDR1 and CDR2 (germline): SGHTA, FQGNSA. After removal of 0 bases from V and 9 bases from J, the junction contained 6 bases not matched to a gene. Here the CDR3 DNA reads TGTGCCAGCAGCTTAGCCGGTAGCGGGGGGGCTTCCCAGTACTTC. It specifies CASSLAGSGGASQYF.

In the case of this clonotype: This sequence may be a read error, since a much larger clone differs from it by one base. This chain uses TRBV5-1 with TRBJ2-1; 11 nucleotides line up with TRBD2. This CDR3 has 15 residues. Germline V gene lookup returns CDR1 SGHRS and CDR2 YFSETQ. With 8 bases clipped from V and 3 bases from J, the junction kept 7 bases outside the gene matches. Written as DNA, the CDR3 is TGCGCCAGAAGCCATAGCGGGGGGGACTACAATGAGCAGTTCTTC. Translation: CARSHSGGDYNEQFF. The full variable domain, in which reference TRBV5-1 and TRBJ2-1 provide the parts outside the CDR3, is KAGVTQTPRYLIKTRGQQVTLSCSPISGHRSVSWYQQTPGQGLQFLFEYFSETQRNKGNFPGRFSGRQFSNSRSEMNVSTLELGDSALYLCARSHSGGDYNEQFFGPGTRLTVL.

This clonotype is labeled medium-sized. V usage is TRBV20-1 and J usage is TRBJ1-2; perhaps TRBD1 as D (6 bases). The germline CDR1 and CDR2 sequences are DFQATT and SNEGSKA (reference sequence). V lost 6 bases and J 7 bases, leaving 24 bases between the germline ends. CDR3 length: 15 amino acids. The CDR3 DNA sequence: TGCAGTGCCCCGACGGACGGGGGCCTCAGTTTTGGCTACACCTTC. Amino acids: CSAPTDGGLSFGYTF.

This clonotype ranks as medium-sized. CDR3 bases: TGTGCCAGCAGTCCCATTGGACAGGAGCAGTACTTC. Its translation is CASSPIGQEQYF. The chain joins TRBV27 to TRBJ2-7; D perhaps matches TRBD1 (6 bases). Germline V gives CDR1 MNHEY, CDR2 SMNVEV (reference sequence). V was pared by 5 bases and J by 7 bases, with 12 bases between. CDR3 size: 12 residues.

Comment on this clonotype: A read error may explain this, as a much larger clone is one base away. This chain links TRBV19 with TRBJ1-1, with D perhaps matching TRBD1 (5 bases). The CDR3 consists of 15 residues. From germline, CDR1 is LNHDA and CDR2 SQIVND (reference sequence). The chain's CDR3 is CTSSLEGTVSTEAFF. The CDR3 nucleotides read TGTACCAGCAGCTTAGAAGGGACGGTGAGCACTGAAGCTTTCTTT.

This clonotype is judged medium-sized. The V gene is TRBV11-2, the J gene TRBJ1-5; a weak D match, TRBD1 (5 bases). The germline gives CDR1 SGHAT, CDR2 FQNNGV. V lost 5 bases and J 2 bases, leaving 16 bases between the germline ends. There are 16 residues in the CDR3. The CDR3 reads CASSPAGGLGNQPQHF. The CDR3 DNA reads as TGTGCCAGCAGCCCGGCGGGGGGACTCGGCAATCAGCCCCAGCATTTT.